This T cell receptor beta chain stems from a study of blood T cell repertoires in COVID-19. Study in general: T cells, B-cell-depleted T cells, or PBMCs supplied cDNA or gDNA.

With 3 bases clipped from V and 1 base from J, the junction kept 2 bases outside the gene matches. The germline CDR1 and CDR2 sequences are SGHTA and FQGNSA. The CDR3 spans 17 residues. TCRdb's copy holds only in-frame clones and misses some; the assay was immunoSEQ multiplex PCR. Found here are some 120,000 clones, over 80% of them singletons; the top ten hold approximately 2.3%. The sample comprised peripheral blood. The TCR was taken from a man under 40 with acute or convalescent COVID-19. V and J are TRBV7-2 and TRBJ2-5; 16 bases fit TRBD2. CDR3 sequence reads: CASSLGLAGGLQETQYF. As DNA, the CDR3 is TGTGCCAGCAGCTTGGGACTAGCGGGGGGGCTCCAAGAGACCCAGTACTTC.